This entry lists 4 T cell receptor beta chains sequenced from one sample in a study of T cell responses to AZD1222 COVID-19 vaccine. The assay was immunoSEQ multiplex PCR, and TCRdb's table has in-frame clones only and misses some. The sample carries approximately 150,000 clones, 70% to 90% recorded once. The specimen was peripheral blood, collected 28 days after the second dose of the MenACWY control vaccine. Receptors were obtained from an adult who received the MenACWY meningococcal vaccine as a control.

The chain couples TRBV7-2 to TRBJ1-2, with D maybe TRBD1 (5 bases). Deletions cut 5 bases from V and 4 bases from J, with 14 bases between. The CDR3 totals 14 residues. Germline V gene data show CDR1 as SGHTA and CDR2 as FQGNSA. The CDR3 DNA follows: TGTGCCAGCAGCACCTTGGGGGGTGGCTATGGCTACACCTTC. This codes for CASSTLGGGYGYTF.

This clone was seen once. The chain joins TRBV7-3 to TRBJ2-5; D uncertain. The V gene lost 6 bases and the J gene lost 2 bases, with 16 bases spanning the gap. CDR1 is SGHTA, CDR2 FQGTGA, per germline. This CDR3 comprises 15 residues. Here the CDR3 DNA reads TGTGCCAGCAGTTACGGACCCGGCAGGCAAGAGACCCAGTACTTC. Amino acids: CASSYGPGRQETQYF.

This chain links TRBV18 with TRBJ1-4; D is undetermined. CDR3 length: 13 residues. Trimming removed 6 bases at V and 6 bases at J, with 11 bases between. Germline loops: CDR1 KGHSH, CDR2 LQKENI. CDR3 region: CASSPLEDEKLFF. CDR3 bases: TGTGCCAGCTCCCCCCTGGAGGATGAAAAACTGTTTTTT.

This chain uses TRBV11-2 with TRBJ2-7; a possible D gene is TRBD1 (6 bases). The germline gives CDR1 SGHAT, CDR2 FQNNGV. Trimming shortened V by 4 bases and J by 3 bases, and 16 bases separated the two germline ends. The CDR3 consists of 15 residues. The CDR3 sequence: CASSSPTGRGYEQYF. The CDR3 bases are TGTGCCAGCAGCTCACCGACCGGCAGGGGCTACGAGCAGTACTTC. The full variable domain, rest sourced from reference TRBV11-2 and TRBJ2-7, is EAGVAQSPRYKIIEKRQSVAFWCNPISGHATLYWYQQILGQGPKLLIQFQNNGVVDDSQLPKDRFSAERLKGVDSTLKIQPAKLEDSAVYLCASSSPTGRGYEQYFGPGTRLTVT.